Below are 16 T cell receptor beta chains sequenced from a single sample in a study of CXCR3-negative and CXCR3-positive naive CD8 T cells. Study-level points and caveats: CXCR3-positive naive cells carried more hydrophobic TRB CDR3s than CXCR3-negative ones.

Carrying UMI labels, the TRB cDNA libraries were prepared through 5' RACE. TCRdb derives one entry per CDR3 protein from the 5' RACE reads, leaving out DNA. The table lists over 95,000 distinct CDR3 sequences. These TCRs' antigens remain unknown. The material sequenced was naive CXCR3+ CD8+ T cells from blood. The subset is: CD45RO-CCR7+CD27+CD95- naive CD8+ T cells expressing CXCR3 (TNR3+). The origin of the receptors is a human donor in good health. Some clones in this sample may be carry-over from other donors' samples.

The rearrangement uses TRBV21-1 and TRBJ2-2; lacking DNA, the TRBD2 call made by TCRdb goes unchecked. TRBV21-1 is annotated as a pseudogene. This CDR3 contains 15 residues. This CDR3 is CASSALGGKAGELFF.

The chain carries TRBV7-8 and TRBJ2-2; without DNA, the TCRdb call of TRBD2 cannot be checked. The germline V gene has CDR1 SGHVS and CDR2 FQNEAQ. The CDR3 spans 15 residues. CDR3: CASSWDLGGTGELFF.

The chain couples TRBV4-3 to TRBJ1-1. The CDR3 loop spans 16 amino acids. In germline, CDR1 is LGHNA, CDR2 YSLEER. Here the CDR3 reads CASSQDLPDTNTEALF.

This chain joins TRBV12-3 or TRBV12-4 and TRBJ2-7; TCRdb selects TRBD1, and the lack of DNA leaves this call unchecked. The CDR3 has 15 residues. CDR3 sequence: CASSSRQEAFHEQYF.

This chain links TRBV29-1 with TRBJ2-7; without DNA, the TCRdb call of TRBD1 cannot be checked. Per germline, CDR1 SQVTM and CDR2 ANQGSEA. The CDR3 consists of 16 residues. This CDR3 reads CSVVFGDRGSSYEQYF.

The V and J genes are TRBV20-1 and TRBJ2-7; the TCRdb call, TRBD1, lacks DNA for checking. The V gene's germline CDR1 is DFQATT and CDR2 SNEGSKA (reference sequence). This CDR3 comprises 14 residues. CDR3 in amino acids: CSATDRGRSYEQYF.

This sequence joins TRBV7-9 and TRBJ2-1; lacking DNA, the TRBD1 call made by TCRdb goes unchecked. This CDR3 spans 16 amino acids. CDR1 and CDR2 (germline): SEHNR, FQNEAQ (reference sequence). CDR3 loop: CASSPTAGTRYNEQFF.

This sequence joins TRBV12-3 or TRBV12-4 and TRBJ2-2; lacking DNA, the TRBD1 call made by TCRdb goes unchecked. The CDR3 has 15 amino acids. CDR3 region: CASNGALENTGELFF.

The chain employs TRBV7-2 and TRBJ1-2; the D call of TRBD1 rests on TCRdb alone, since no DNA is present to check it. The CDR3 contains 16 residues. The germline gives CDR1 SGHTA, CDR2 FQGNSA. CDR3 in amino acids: CASSLISREVVDGYTF.

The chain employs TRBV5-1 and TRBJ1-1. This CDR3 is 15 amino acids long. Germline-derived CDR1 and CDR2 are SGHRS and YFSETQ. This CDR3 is CASSLIRREDTEAFF.

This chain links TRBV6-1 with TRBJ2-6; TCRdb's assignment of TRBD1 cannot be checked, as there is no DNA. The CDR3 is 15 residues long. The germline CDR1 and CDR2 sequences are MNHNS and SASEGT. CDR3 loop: CASSEEGAGANVLTF.

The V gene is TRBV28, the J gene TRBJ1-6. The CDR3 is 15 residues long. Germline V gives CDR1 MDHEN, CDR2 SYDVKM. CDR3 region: CASSTGSSYNSPLHF.

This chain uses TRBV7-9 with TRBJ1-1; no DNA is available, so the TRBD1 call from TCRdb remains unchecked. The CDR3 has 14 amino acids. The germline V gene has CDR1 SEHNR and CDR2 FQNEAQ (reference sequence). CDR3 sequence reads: CASSRTGGNTEAFF.

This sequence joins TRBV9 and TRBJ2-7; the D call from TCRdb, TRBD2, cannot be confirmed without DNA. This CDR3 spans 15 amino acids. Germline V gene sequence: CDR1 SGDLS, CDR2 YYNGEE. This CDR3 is CASSVAGTSYYEQYF.

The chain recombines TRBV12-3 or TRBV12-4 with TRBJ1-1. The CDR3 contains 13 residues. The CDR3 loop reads CASSLKGNTEAFF.

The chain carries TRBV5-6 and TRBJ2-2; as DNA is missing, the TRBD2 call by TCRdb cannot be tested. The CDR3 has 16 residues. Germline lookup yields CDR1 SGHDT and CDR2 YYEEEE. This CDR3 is CASSSGTSGNTGELFF.